Listed below are T cell receptor beta chains from one sample, sequenced in a study of cytomegalovirus exposure and HLA in healthy donors. Sequencing was performed with immunoSEQ multiplex PCR; in TCRdb, only in-frame clones are kept and a portion is missing. The data show 150,000 to 200,000 clones, around four fifths seen once. The source material was PBMCs. These receptors all come from a man between 18 and 35 years old in good health and CMV-seropositive. Both conserved end residues are trimmed from each CDR3.

>TRBV4-3|TRBJ1-4
ASSRQGSNEKLF
>TRBV5-1|TRBJ2-3
ASSPRLAGPTDTQY
>TRBV15|TRBJ2-7
ATSREDSGSYEQY
>TRBV12-5|TRBJ2-3
ASGLGAKLDTQY
>TRBV30|TRBJ2-1
AWSVIGGRNYNEQF
>TRBV29-1|TRBJ1-2
SVEPGGDYGYT
>TRBV30|TRBJ1-6
AWSKETYNSPLH
>TRBV2|TRBJ1-1
ASSSGGRNTEAF
>TRBV10-3|TRBJ1-2
ATRQATLDYGYT
>TRBV20-1|TRBJ2-3
SANTDTQY
>TRBV9|TRBJ2-5
ASGPQGDQETQY
>TRBV18|TRBJ2-2
ASSESGPFNTGELF
>TRBV6-1|TRBJ2-2
APAAEGGTGELF
>TRBV7-2|TRBJ1-1
ASSSRGPGGGSEAF
>TRBV18|TRBJ1-4
ASSPLGQSNEKLF
>TRBV13|TRBJ1-1
ASSSQGLSTEAF
>TRBV6-5|TRBJ1-2
ATHSGQVAGYT
>TRBV30|TRBJ2-7
AWRFRGYEQY
>TRBV5-6|TRBJ2-7
ASSYGDSYEQY
>TRBV30|TRBJ2-1
AWSGEWYEQF
>TRBV5-1|TRBJ2-7
ASSVGTGAYEQY
>TRBV11-1|TRBJ2-7
ASGPETYEQY
>TRBV30|TRBJ1-5
AWSVQRGGGPQPQH
>TRBV4-1|TRBJ1-5
ASSQERSGNQPQH
>TRBV5-1|TRBJ2-1
ASSLGEGWNEQF
>TRBV6-5|TRBJ1-3
ASSLSTDSGNTIY
>TRBV5-1|TRBJ2-7
ASSSSGSQYEQY
>TRBV5-4|TRBJ2-7
ASSYGQGTYEQY
>TRBV10-3|TRBJ2-2
AIRPGGLAGEGRTGELF
>TRBV28|TRBJ2-7
ASRNYGTEVYEQY
>TRBV7-8|TRBJ1-5
ASSGQGGQPQH
>TRBV2|TRBJ1-5
ASSSGQGNQPQH
>TRBV6-5|TRBJ1-1
ASSYGTGGKGTEAF
>TRBV11-3|TRBJ2-2
ASSLGGSGNTGELF
>TRBV7-3|TRBJ2-1
ASSSGAVAGYNEQF
>TRBV29-1|TRBJ2-4
SVEVRQGASKNIQY
>TRBV6-6|TRBJ2-7
ASSRGLSGTYEQY
>TRBV7-6|TRBJ2-7
ASSLKTGGEQY
>TRBV30|TRBJ2-3
AWSVKLAGGPSTDTQY
>TRBV18|TRBJ2-3
ASSPGLAGGPDTQY